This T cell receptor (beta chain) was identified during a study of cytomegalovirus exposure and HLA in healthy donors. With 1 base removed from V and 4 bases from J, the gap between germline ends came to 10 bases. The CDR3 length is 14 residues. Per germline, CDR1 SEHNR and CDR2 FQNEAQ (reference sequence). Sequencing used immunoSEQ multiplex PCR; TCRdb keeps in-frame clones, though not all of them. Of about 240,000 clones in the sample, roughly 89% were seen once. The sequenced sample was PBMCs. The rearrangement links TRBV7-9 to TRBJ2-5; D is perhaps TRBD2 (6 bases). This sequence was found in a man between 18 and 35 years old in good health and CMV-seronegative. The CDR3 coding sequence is TGTGCCAGCAGCTTAGTTGGGGGGATAGAGACCCAGTACTTC. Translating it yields CASSLVGGIETQYF. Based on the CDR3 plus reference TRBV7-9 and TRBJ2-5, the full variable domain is DTGVSQNPRHKITKRGQNVTFRCDPISEHNRLYWYRQTLGQGPEFLTYFQNEAQLEKSRLLSDRFSAERPKGSFSTLEIQRTEQGDSAMYLCASSLVGGIETQYFGPGTRLLVL.